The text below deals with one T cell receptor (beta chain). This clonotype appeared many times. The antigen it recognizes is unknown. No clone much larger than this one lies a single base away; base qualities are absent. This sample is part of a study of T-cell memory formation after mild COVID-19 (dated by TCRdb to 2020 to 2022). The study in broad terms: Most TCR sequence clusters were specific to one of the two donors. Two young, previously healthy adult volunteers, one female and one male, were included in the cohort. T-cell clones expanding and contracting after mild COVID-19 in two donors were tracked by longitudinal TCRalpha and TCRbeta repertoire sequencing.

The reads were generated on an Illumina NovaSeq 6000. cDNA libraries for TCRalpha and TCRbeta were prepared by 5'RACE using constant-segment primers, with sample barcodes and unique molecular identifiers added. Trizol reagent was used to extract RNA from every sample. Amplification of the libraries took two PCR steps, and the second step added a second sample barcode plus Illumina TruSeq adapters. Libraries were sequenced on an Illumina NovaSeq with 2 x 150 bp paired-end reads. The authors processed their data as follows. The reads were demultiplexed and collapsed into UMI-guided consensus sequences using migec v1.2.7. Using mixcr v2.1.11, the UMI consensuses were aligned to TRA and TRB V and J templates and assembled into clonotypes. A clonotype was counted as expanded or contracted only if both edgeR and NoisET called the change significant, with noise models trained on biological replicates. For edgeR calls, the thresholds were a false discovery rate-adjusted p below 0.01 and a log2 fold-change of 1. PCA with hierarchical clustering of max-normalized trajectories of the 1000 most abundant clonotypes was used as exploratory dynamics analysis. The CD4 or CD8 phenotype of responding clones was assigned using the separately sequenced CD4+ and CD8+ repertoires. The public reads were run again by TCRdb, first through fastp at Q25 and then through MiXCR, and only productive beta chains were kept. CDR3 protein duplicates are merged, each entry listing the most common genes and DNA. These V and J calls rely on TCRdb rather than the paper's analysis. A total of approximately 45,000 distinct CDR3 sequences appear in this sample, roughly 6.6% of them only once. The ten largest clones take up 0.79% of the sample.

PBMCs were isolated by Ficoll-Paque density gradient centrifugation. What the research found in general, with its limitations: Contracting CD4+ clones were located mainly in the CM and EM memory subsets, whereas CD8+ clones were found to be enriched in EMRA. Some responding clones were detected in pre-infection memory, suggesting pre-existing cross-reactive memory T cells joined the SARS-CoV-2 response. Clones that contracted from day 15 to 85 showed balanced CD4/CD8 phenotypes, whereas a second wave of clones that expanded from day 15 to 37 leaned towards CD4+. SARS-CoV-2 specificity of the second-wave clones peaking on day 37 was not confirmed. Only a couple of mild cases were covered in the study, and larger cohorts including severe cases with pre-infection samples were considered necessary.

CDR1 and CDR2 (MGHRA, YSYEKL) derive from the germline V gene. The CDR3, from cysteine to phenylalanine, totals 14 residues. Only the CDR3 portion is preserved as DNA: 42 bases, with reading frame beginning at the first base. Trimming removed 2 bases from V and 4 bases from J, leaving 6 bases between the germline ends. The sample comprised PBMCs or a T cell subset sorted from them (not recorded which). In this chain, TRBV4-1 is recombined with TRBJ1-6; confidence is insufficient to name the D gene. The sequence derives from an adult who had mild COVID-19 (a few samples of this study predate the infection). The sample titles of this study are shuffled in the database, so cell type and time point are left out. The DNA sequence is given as TGCGCCAGCAGCCAACAGGAGTATAATTCACCCCTCCACTTT. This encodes CASSQQEYNSPLHF.